The rows below give T cell receptor beta chains drawn from one sample of a study of T cells in Graves' hyperthyroidism and ophthalmopathy. MiXCR, applied by TCRdb to the multiplex PCR reads, yields one record per CDR3 protein. The sample has about 640,000 distinct CDR3 sequences, under 25% seen once. Input material: blood. All receptors derive from a man between 25 and 39 years old with Graves' ophthalmopathy. Both conserved end residues are part of each CDR3. Fields, in order: V gene, clone size, D gene, J gene, CDR3 DNA, CDR3 protein. D genes are given only for firm matches. Where a row states a size, it is once, few, many or the class of an expanded clone; other rows omit it.

>TRBV7-9|few|TRBD1|TRBJ2-5
TGTGCCAGCAGCTTTTCGACAGGGTCTCAAGAGACCCAGTACTTC
CASSFSTGSQETQYF
>TRBV29-1|NA|NA|TRBJ2-7
TGCAGCGTTGTGGGGGATACCTACGAGCAGTACTTC
CSVVGDTYEQYF
>TRBV19|few|NA|TRBJ1-5
TGTGCCAGTAGTATTGAAGGGAATCAGCCCCAGCATTTT
CASSIEGNQPQHF
>TRBV5-1|NA|NA|TRBJ2-1
TGCGCCAGCAGCCCGGGGGCGGGTGAGCAGTTCTTC
CASSPGAGEQFF
>TRBV6-1|few|NA|TRBJ1-6
TGTGCCAGCAGTTATAGGAGCGTCGGAGATAATTCACCCCTCCACTTT
CASSYRSVGDNSPLHF
>TRBV13|many|NA|TRBJ2-1
TGTGCCAGCACCACGGCGAAGGGCAGCAATGAGCAGTTCTTC
CASTTAKGSNEQFF
>TRBV6-1|NA|NA|TRBJ2-7
TGTGCCAGCAGTGATGACGGGCGAGCCCGGCCGGAGCAGTACTTC
CASSDDGRARPEQYF
>TRBV5-6|once|NA|TRBJ2-3
TGTGCCAGCCGTAATACCTCAGATACGCAGTATTTT
CASRNTSDTQYF
>TRBV7-2|few|TRBD2|TRBJ2-1
TGTGCCAGCAGCTTAGTTCAAGGGACTACAGACTACAATGAGCAGTTCTTC
CASSLVQGTTDYNEQFF
>TRBV27|many|NA|TRBJ2-6
TGTGCCAGCAGTTCCGGAAGGGGGGGGGCCAACGTCCTGACTTTC
CASSSGRGGANVLTF
>TRBV7-3|NA|TRBD1|TRBJ1-5
TGTGCCAGCCAATTACGACAGGGCTATCAGCCCCAGCATTTT
CASQLRQGYQPQHF
>TRBV20-1|NA|TRBD2|TRBJ2-1
TGCAGTGCTAGGCTGACCTGGACTAGCGCAAATGAGCAGTTCTTC
CSARLTWTSANEQFF
>TRBV25-1|once|TRBD2|TRBJ2-1
TGTGCCAGCCGGACTAGCGGGGTACACAATGAGCAGTTCTTC
CASRTSGVHNEQFF
>TRBV24-1|few|NA|TRBJ2-5
TGTGCCACCAGTAGAGAGGGTTTGGAGACCCAGTACTTC
CATSREGLETQYF
>TRBV29-1|NA|NA|TRBJ1-1
TGCAGCGTTGAAGATGAGGGCCCTGAAGCTTTCTTT
CSVEDEGPEAFF
>TRBV4-3|few|NA|TRBJ2-1
TGCGCCAGCAGCCAAGGATTAGCGATTAATGAGCAGTTCTTC
CASSQGLAINEQFF
>TRBV20-1|NA|NA|TRBJ2-1
TGCAGTGTACCCCGAAGCTCCTACAATGAGCAGTTCTTC
CSVPRSSYNEQFF
>TRBV4-1|many|NA|TRBJ1-2
TGCGCCAGCAGCCAAGATGGGCAACCCAACTATGGCTACACCTTC
CASSQDGQPNYGYTF
>TRBV7-8|NA|NA|TRBJ2-7
TGTGCCAGCAGCTTATTGGAGGACTTTTACGAGCAGTACTTC
CASSLLEDFYEQYF
>TRBV27|NA|TRBD1|TRBJ1-2
TGTGCCAGCAGTACCGTGGGACAGAGGAACTATGGCTACACCTTC
CASSTVGQRNYGYTF
>TRBV3-1|many|NA|TRBJ2-7
TGTGCCAGCAGCCAAGACCGGGGATTATACGAGCAGTACTTC
CASSQDRGLYEQYF
>TRBV27|NA|NA|TRBJ2-5
TGTGCCAGCACCCGAAGGCAGGGCGGAGAGACCCAGTACTTC
CASTRRQGGETQYF
>TRBV20-1|few|NA|TRBJ2-3
TGCAGTGCTAACAGCGGAGATACGCAGTATTTT
CSANSGDTQYF
>TRBV10-1|NA|NA|TRBJ1-2
TGCGCCAGCAGCCCTAATCTCGACTATGGCTACACCTTC
CASSPNLDYGYTF
>TRBV20-1|few|NA|TRBJ1-1
TGCAGTGCTAGATTGTGGGGGGGGGGGAAGGCTTTCTTT
CSARLWGGGKAFF
>TRBV28|NA|NA|TRBJ2-1
TGTGCCAGCGGTTCCCCCCCCGGGCTCTCCTACAATGAGCAGTTCTTC
CASGSPPGLSYNEQFF
>TRBV6-1|few|NA|TRBJ1-3
TGTGCCAGCAGTGAAGCTGGGACGACAGTAGACACCATATATTTT
CASSEAGTTVDTIYF
>TRBV2|many|NA|TRBJ1-1
TGTGCCAGCAGTCTCAGGGACACTGAAGCTTTCTTT
CASSLRDTEAFF
>TRBV30|few|TRBD2|TRBJ2-3
TGTGCCTGGAGACCCGGACTAGCAGATAGCACAGATACGCAGTATTTT
CAWRPGLADSTDTQYF
>TRBV5-1|few|NA|TRBJ1-5
TGCGCCAGCAGCTTGGAGAGCAGGGATCAGCCCCAGCATTTT
CASSLESRDQPQHF
>TRBV6-2/TRBV6-3|NA|TRBD2|TRBJ2-1
TGTGCCAGCAGTTCGAATAGCGGGAGCTCCTACAATGAGCAGTTCTTC
CASSSNSGSSYNEQFF
>TRBV7-2|few|NA|TRBJ2-3
TGTGCCAGCAGCTTAGCTAGCGGATTTAGCACAGATACGCAGTATTTT
CASSLASGFSTDTQYF
>TRBV11-2|many|NA|TRBJ2-7
TGTGCCAGCAGCTCCTGGACTCGGGACGAGCAGTACTTC
CASSSWTRDEQYF
>TRBV4-2|NA|TRBD1|TRBJ2-2
TGTGCCAGCAGACCTGACAGGGTGAACACCGGGGAGCTGTTTTTT
CASRPDRVNTGELFF
>TRBV12-3/TRBV12-4|few|NA|TRBJ2-3
TGTGCCAGCAGTTTAGCGCTGGTGGGCACAGATACGCAGTATTTT
CASSLALVGTDTQYF
>TRBV9|few|NA|TRBJ1-4
TGTGCCAGCAGCTCCAAAGGGACGGGGGGAGCGGAAAAACTGTTTTTT
CASSSKGTGGAEKLFF
>TRBV20-1|NA|TRBD2|TRBJ2-1
TGCAGTGCAAGTCCCGGGACTAGCGGGAGGAGCTCCTACAATGAGCAGTTCTTC
CSASPGTSGRSSYNEQFF
>TRBV3-1|NA|NA|TRBJ1-1
TGTGCCAGCAGCCAAGTGTGGCGGGGGAACACTGAAGCTTTCTTT
CASSQVWRGNTEAFF
>TRBV13|NA|TRBD2|TRBJ2-1
TGTGCCAGCAGCTCCCATAGCGGGAGGGTCTACAATGAGCAGTTCTTC
CASSSHSGRVYNEQFF
>TRBV5-1|NA|TRBD2|TRBJ2-3
TGCGCCAGCAGCCCAAGGACTAGCGGGAAAGTTGGGGTAGATACGCAGTATTTT
CASSPRTSGKVGVDTQYF
>TRBV5-8|many|NA|TRBJ1-1
TGTGCCAGCAGCTTGATTCAGGGAATGAACACTGAAGCTTTCTTT
CASSLIQGMNTEAFF
>TRBV6-5|many|TRBD1|TRBJ2-7
TGTGCCAGCAGTTACTCGGGACAGGGGACCTACGAGCAGTACTTC
CASSYSGQGTYEQYF
>TRBV20-1|few|TRBD2|TRBJ2-1
TGCAGTGCTCTACCCCAGGCTAGCGGGACGTCCTACAATGAGCAGTTCTTC
CSALPQASGTSYNEQFF
>TRBV4-1|NA|NA|TRBJ1-5
TGCGCCAGCAGCCATATGGTAGATCAGCCCCAGCATTTT
CASSHMVDQPQHF
>TRBV28|NA|NA|TRBJ1-3
TGTGCCAGCAGGCCCTCCGGGACACCAGGAAACACCATATATTTT
CASRPSGTPGNTIYF
>TRBV6-1|NA|NA|TRBJ1-1
TGTGCCAGGGGAGGCCCTGAAGCTTTCTTT
CARGGPEAFF
>TRBV18|many|NA|TRBJ2-1
TGTGCCAGCTCACCATCAACTATATACAATGAGCAGTTCTTC
CASSPSTIYNEQFF
>TRBV20-1|NA|TRBD2|TRBJ2-3
TGCAGTGCTAGAGAGTCGGGAGGGCCGACAGATACGCAGTATTTT
CSARESGGPTDTQYF
>TRBV28|few|TRBD2|TRBJ2-7
TGTGCCAGCAGAACACTAGCGGGCCCCTACGAGCAGTACTTC
CASRTLAGPYEQYF